The 30 T cell receptor beta chains below come from one sample, sequenced in a study of T cell changes during pregnancy in multiple sclerosis. This table comes from immunoSEQ multiplex PCR, and its TCRdb copy is limited to in-frame clones, with some not included. The sample yields roughly 52,000 clones, roughly 92% seen once. Sample: CD4+ T cells from peripheral blood mononuclear cells, taken in the third trimester of pregnancy. The source of these receptors is a female donor with multiple sclerosis, enrolled in a pregnancy study.

CDR3 coding DNA: TGTGCCAGCAGTCCCTGGACTCGCACAGATACGCAGTATTTT. It specifies CASSPWTRTDTQYF. The chain has TRBV27 and TRBJ2-3, with a tentative D call TRBD2 (5 bases). CDR3 length: 14 residues. Trimming cost V 5 bases and J 1 base, with 10 bases left between them. In germline, CDR1 is MNHEY, CDR2 SMNVEV (reference sequence).

The genes are TRBV5-5 and TRBJ1-3; 7 bases align to TRBD1. Looked up from germline, CDR1 is SGHKS and CDR2 is YYEKEE (reference sequence). With V trimmed by 2 bases and J by 0 bases, 8 bases remained unmatched. The CDR3 is made up of 17 amino acids. The CDR3 nucleotides read TGTGCCAGCAGCTTTGTTGCAGGGGGTTCCTCTGGAAACACCATATATTTT. Its translation: CASSFVAGGSSGNTIYF.

The rearrangement uses TRBV5-1 and TRBJ2-3; 10 positions agree with TRBD1. The CDR3 loop spans 17 amino acids. CDR1 and CDR2 from the germline V gene are SGHRS and YFSETQ. V was clipped by 0 bases and J by 3 bases; unmatched bases: 7. CDR3 region: CASSLGGQGLGTDTQYF. DNA for the CDR3: TGCGCCAGCAGCTTGGGGGGACAGGGGTTAGGAACAGATACGCAGTATTTT.

The CDR3 here is CASSETTGYSNQPQHF. In DNA form, the CDR3 reads TGTGCCAGCAGCGAGACGACAGGCTATAGCAATCAGCCCCAGCATTTT. The genes are TRBV7-8 and TRBJ1-5, with a possible D match to TRBD1 (6 bases). Trimming took off 5 bases at V and 0 bases at J, with 14 bases between the two ends. In germline, CDR1 is SGHVS, CDR2 FQNEAQ. This CDR3 comprises 16 residues. The full variable domain, in which reference TRBV7-8 and TRBJ1-5 provide the parts outside the CDR3, is GAGVSQSPRYKVAKRGQDVALRCDPISGHVSLFWYQQALGQGPEFLTYFQNEAQLDKSGLPSDRFFAERPEGSVSTLKIQRTQQEDSAVYLCASSETTGYSNQPQHFGDGTRLSIL.

CDR3 nucleotide sequence: TGTGCCAGCAGCCTAGCGGGGGGCGGCAATGAGCAGTTCTTC. It encodes CASSLAGGGNEQFF. The chain combines TRBV7-3 with TRBJ2-1; 11 bases agree with TRBD2. The J segment lost 6 bases and the V segment lost 5 bases, leaving 3 bases of the junction unmatched. CDR1 SGHTA and CDR2 FQGTGA come from the germline V gene. There are 14 residues in the CDR3.

The chain couples TRBV19 to TRBJ1-5; 9 bases are a match to TRBD1. Per germline, CDR1 LNHDA and CDR2 SQIVND (reference sequence). The CDR3 totals 15 residues. J gave up 6 bases and V 6 bases, and 9 bases lay outside the gene matches. Here the CDR3 reads CASRTTQGAVQPQHF. CDR3 bases: TGTGCCAGTAGGACCACACAGGGGGCCGTTCAGCCCCAGCATTTT.

V is TRBV5-1 and J is TRBJ2-3; the D gene is possibly TRBD2 (6 bases). The germline V and J ends were trimmed by 1 base and 1 base, with 10 bases remaining between them. From germline, CDR1 is SGHRS and CDR2 YFSETQ. The length of the CDR3 is 15 residues. The CDR3 bases are TGCGCCAGCAGCTTGAAAGTAGCGGGCACAGATACGCAGTATTTT. Translated: CASSLKVAGTDTQYF.

The rearrangement uses TRBV28 and TRBJ2-2; tentatively, D is TRBD2 (6 bases). This CDR3 is 15 amino acids long. V was shortened by 4 bases and J by 5 bases, with 14 bases between the two germline ends. Germline lookup yields CDR1 MDHEN and CDR2 SYDVKM. CDR3: CASSSFGAGTGELFF. The CDR3 DNA sequence: TGTGCCAGCAGTTCGTTTGGGGCGGGGACCGGGGAGCTGTTTTTT.

The V call is TRBV28, the J call TRBJ2-1, with D hard to call. Trimming cost V 7 bases and J 4 bases, with 5 bases left between them. The CDR3 totals 11 residues. The V gene's germline CDR1 is MDHEN and CDR2 SYDVKM. CDR3 DNA: TGTGCCAGCACCCGGTACAATGAGCAGTTCTTC. This codes for CASTRYNEQFF.

V is TRBV19 and J is TRBJ2-1; weak D call: TRBD1 (6 bases). V was shortened by 3 bases and J by 9 bases, with 18 bases between the two germline ends. Per the germline V gene, CDR1 is LNHDA and CDR2 is SQIVND (reference sequence). The CDR3 runs to 15 residues. For the CDR3, the DNA is TGTGCCAGTAGTATGGGGACACGAATACTCAGTGAGCAGTTCTTC. This gives the protein CASSMGTRILSEQFF. The full variable domain, its missing parts supplied by reference TRBV19 and TRBJ2-1, is DGGITQSPKYLFRKEGQNVTLSCEQNLNHDAMYWYRQDPGQGLRLIYYSQIVNDFQKGDIAEGYSVSREKKESFPLTVTSAQKNPTAFYLCASSMGTRILSEQFFGPGTRLTVL.

This clone was seen a single time. The V call is TRBV27, the J call TRBJ2-1, with 10 bases identical to TRBD1. This CDR3 spans 15 amino acids. V trimming: 6 bases; J trimming: 3 bases; junction bases outside the gene matches: 5. The V gene's germline CDR1 is MNHEY and CDR2 SMNVEV (reference sequence). DNA for the CDR3: TGTGCCAGCAGGGGGGGGGACAGGGGCTACAATGAGCAGTTCTTC. Residues: CASRGGDRGYNEQFF.

The J gene is TRBJ1-2, the V gene TRBV4-1; D remains unclear. Looked up from germline, CDR1 is MGHRA and CDR2 is YSYEKL. Trimming removed 3 bases at V and 4 bases at J, with 9 bases between. The CDR3 consists of 13 residues. The CDR3 nucleotides read TGCGCCAGCAGCCAGGCTCAGTTCTATGGCTACACCTTC. Translation gives CASSQAQFYGYTF.

This sequence joins TRBV6-5 and TRBJ1-1, with D maybe TRBD1 (6 bases). Germline CDR1 reads MNHEY; CDR2 reads SVGAGI. The CDR3 length is 11 residues. V was pared by 4 bases and J by 7 bases, with 7 bases between. CDR3 nucleotide sequence: TGTGCCAGCAGTTTACAGGGTGAAGCTTTCTTT. Translated: CASSLQGEAFF.

In DNA, the CDR3 is TGCGCCAGCACCTTCCTAGGGACCGGGACAGGGGAATCAGATACGCAGTATTTT. As protein: CASTFLGTGTGESDTQYF. V and J are TRBV5-1 and TRBJ2-3; TRBD1 matches 10 bases. V gave up 6 bases and J gave up 4 bases; unmatched junction bases: 17. Germline CDR1 and CDR2: SGHRS and YFSETQ. This CDR3 region has 18 residues.

The chain has TRBV4-1 and TRBJ2-3; 7 positions match TRBD2. CDR3 size: 18 residues. The germline V gene has CDR1 MGHRA and CDR2 YSYEKL. V shed 2 bases and J 2 bases; nucleotides not matched to a gene: 13. The chain's CDR3 is CASSQLPGGTFFTDTQYF. In nucleotides, the CDR3 is TGCGCCAGCAGCCAACTCCCCGGGGGGACTTTTTTCACAGATACGCAGTATTTT.

The CDR3 protein is CASNPQGTYEQYF. The CDR3 DNA reads TGTGCCAGCAACCCACAGGGCACCTACGAGCAGTACTTC. The chain has TRBV28 and TRBJ2-7, with a weak D call TRBD1 (6 bases). Germline CDR1 MDHEN, CDR2 SYDVKM. Trimming pared 7 bases from V and 2 bases from J, leaving 12 bases between. This CDR3 has 13 amino acids.

This chain uses TRBV7-2 with TRBJ2-3; TRBD1 is a possible D gene (6 bases). Germline V gene lookup returns CDR1 SGHTA and CDR2 FQGNSA. The CDR3 runs to 14 residues. Trimming removed 4 bases at V and 4 bases at J, with 12 bases between. As DNA, the CDR3 is TGTGCCAGCAGCTGGGGGCGCTCACCAGATACGCAGTATTTT. Translation: CASSWGRSPDTQYF.

The chain has TRBV5-1 and TRBJ2-5, with 8 bases identical to TRBD2. V trimming: 4 bases; J trimming: 0 bases; junction bases outside the gene matches: 14. Germline V lookup: CDR1 SGHRS, CDR2 YFSETQ. The CDR3 is 18 amino acids. In DNA form, the CDR3 reads TGCGCCAGCAGCGGGCCGAGCGGGGGAGATTCCCACCAAGAGACCCAGTACTTC. Translation gives CASSGPSGGDSHQETQYF.

The J gene is TRBJ2-7, the V gene TRBV6-1, with 7 bases aligning to TRBD1. This CDR3 has 14 residues. Germline-derived CDR1 and CDR2 are MNHNS and SASEGT. The junction had 6 bases not matched to a gene; V was cut back by 7 bases and J by 0 bases. CDR3 DNA: TGTGCCAGCACCTGGGGGACAGCCTCCTACGAGCAGTACTTC. It encodes CASTWGTASYEQYF.

The chain links TRBV28 to TRBJ2-7, with D unresolved. The CDR3 is 12 amino acids. The germline V gene has CDR1 MDHEN and CDR2 SYDVKM. Trimming shortened V by 2 bases and J by 6 bases, and 8 bases separated the two germline ends. The CDR3 bases are TGTGCCAGCAGTTTACGGGTAGGCGAGCAGTACTTC. It translates to CASSLRVGEQYF. The variable domain in full, with the rest retrieved from reference TRBV28 and TRBJ2-7, is DVKVTQSSRYLVKRTGEKVFLECVQDMDHENMFWYRQDPGLGLRLIYFSYDVKMKEKGDIPEGYSVSREKKERFSLILESASTNQTSMYLCASSLRVGEQYFGPGTRLTVT.

The chain couples TRBV5-1 to TRBJ2-7; 14 bases are a match to TRBD2. The ends lost 2 bases at V and 6 bases at J; junction bases unmatched: 16. Germline V gene sequence: CDR1 SGHRS, CDR2 YFSETQ. CDR3 length: 19 amino acids. The CDR3 bases are TGCGCCAGCAGCTTTACGGGACTAGCGGGGGAGAAGTACTTTTTCGAGCAGTACTTC. Translation gives CASSFTGLAGEKYFFEQYF.

The chain combines TRBV19 with TRBJ1-5, with D perhaps TRBD1 (5 bases). The CDR3 totals 15 residues. Trimming took off 5 bases at V and 0 bases at J, with 11 bases between the two ends. Germline V gene sequence: CDR1 LNHDA, CDR2 SQIVND (reference sequence). The CDR3 DNA is TGTGCCAGTAGTCCACCCAGGGTTAGCAATCAGCCCCAGCATTTT. This translates into CASSPPRVSNQPQHF.

The CDR3 sequence: CASPERLAGGTDTQYF. DNA for the CDR3: TGCGCCAGCCCCGAGCGACTAGCGGGGGGCACAGATACGCAGTATTTT. The chain links TRBV4-1 to TRBJ2-3, with TRBD2 identical over 12 bases. The CDR3 is made up of 16 amino acids. The J segment lost 1 base and the V segment lost 8 bases, leaving 7 bases of the junction unmatched. In germline, CDR1 is MGHRA, CDR2 YSYEKL.

V is TRBV19 and J is TRBJ2-3; 8 bases match TRBD2. The germline CDR1 and CDR2 sequences are LNHDA and SQIVND (reference sequence). This CDR3 comprises 15 residues. V gave up 10 bases and J gave up 5 bases; unmatched junction bases: 14. The CDR3: CATSKGSGSQDTQYF. The CDR3 DNA reads as TGTGCCACCTCAAAGGGAAGCGGGAGTCAAGATACGCAGTATTTT.

The chain's CDR3 is CASSLSGLRSSGNTIYF. CDR3 nucleotides: TGTGCCAGCAGTTTAAGCGGATTACGCTCATCTGGAAACACCATATATTTT. This chain uses TRBV28 with TRBJ1-3; no firm D call. This CDR3 contains 17 residues. The V and J ends lost 2 bases and 1 base respectively, with 15 bases between them. The germline CDR1 and CDR2 sequences are MDHEN and SYDVKM.

V usage is TRBV7-3 and J usage is TRBJ2-7; 7 bases match TRBD1. The ends lost 2 bases at V and 3 bases at J; junction bases unmatched: 7. The CDR3 length is 15 residues. Germline CDR1 reads SGHTA; CDR2 reads FQGTGA. The CDR3 reads CASSLEPGTVYEQYF. The DNA for the CDR3 is TGTGCCAGCAGCTTAGAGCCCGGGACAGTCTACGAGCAGTACTTC.

This chain connects TRBV27 to TRBJ2-1; 11 bases match TRBD2. Germline V gives CDR1 MNHEY, CDR2 SMNVEV (reference sequence). This CDR3 contains 15 residues. After removal of 0 bases from V and 8 bases from J, the junction contained 3 bases not matched to a gene. The CDR3 sequence is CASSLSLAGGYEQFF. The CDR3 DNA reads TGTGCCAGCAGTTTATCCTTAGCGGGAGGGTATGAGCAGTTCTTC.

V is TRBV29-1 and J is TRBJ2-7, with 9 nucleotides matching TRBD1. The CDR3 runs 13 residues. CDR1 and CDR2 (germline): SQVTM, ANQGSEA. CDR3 nucleotides: TGCAGTGCCACAGGACAGGGGCGTAGCGAGCAGTACTTC. It specifies CSATGQGRSEQYF.

The J gene is TRBJ1-4, the V gene TRBV30; weak D call: TRBD1 (5 bases). The CDR3 length is 16 residues. The germline gives CDR1 GTSNPN, CDR2 SVGIG (reference sequence). V dropped 0 bases and J dropped 7 bases, with 18 bases sitting between them. CDR3 DNA: TGTGCCTGGAGTGTACTAGGACGGGGCGGGGGTGAAAAACTGTTTTTT. As protein: CAWSVLGRGGGEKLFF.

The chain uses TRBV28 and TRBJ1-1, with 8 nucleotides matching TRBD1. CDR1 and CDR2 from the germline V gene are MDHEN and SYDVKM. The length of the CDR3 is 15 residues. Trimming took 6 bases from V and 1 from J; bases not matched to a gene: 7. This CDR3 reads CASRGTGPRNTEAFF. The DNA of the CDR3 is TGTGCCAGCAGGGGGACAGGACCACGGAACACTGAAGCTTTCTTT. The full variable domain, in which reference TRBV28 and TRBJ1-1 provide the parts outside the CDR3, is DVKVTQSSRYLVKRTGEKVFLECVQDMDHENMFWYRQDPGLGLRLIYFSYDVKMKEKGDIPEGYSVSREKKERFSLILESASTNQTSMYLCASRGTGPRNTEAFFGQGTRLTVV.